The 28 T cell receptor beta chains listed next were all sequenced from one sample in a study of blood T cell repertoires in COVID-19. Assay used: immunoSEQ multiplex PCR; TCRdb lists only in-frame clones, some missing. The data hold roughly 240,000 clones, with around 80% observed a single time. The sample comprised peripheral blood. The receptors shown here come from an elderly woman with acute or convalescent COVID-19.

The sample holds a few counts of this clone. The CDR3 DNA follows: TGTGCCAGTAGTTCAGTCTCTGGAAACACCATATATTTT. Translated, it gives CASSSVSGNTIYF. The chain has TRBV19 and TRBJ1-3; the D is unclear. This CDR3 has 13 residues. V was trimmed by 5 bases and J by 0 bases, leaving 5 bases between them. The germline gives CDR1 LNHDA, CDR2 SQIVND (reference sequence).

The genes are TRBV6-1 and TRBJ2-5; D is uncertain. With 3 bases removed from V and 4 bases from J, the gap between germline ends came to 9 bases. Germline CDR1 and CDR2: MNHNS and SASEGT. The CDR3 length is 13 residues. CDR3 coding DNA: TGTGCCAGCAGTGATACAGCCCTAGAGACCCAGTACTTC. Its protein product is CASSDTALETQYF.

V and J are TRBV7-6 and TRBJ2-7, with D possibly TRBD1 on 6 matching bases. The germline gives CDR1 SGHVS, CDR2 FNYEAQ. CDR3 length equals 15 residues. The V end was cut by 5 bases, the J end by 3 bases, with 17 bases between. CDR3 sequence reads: CASSLNRVEDYEQYF. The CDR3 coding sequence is TGTGCCAGCAGCCTAAACAGGGTTGAAGACTACGAGCAGTACTTC.

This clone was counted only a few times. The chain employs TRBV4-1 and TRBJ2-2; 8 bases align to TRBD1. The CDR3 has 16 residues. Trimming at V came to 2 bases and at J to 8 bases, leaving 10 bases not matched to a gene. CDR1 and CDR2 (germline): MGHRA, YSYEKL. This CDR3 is CASSQSDRERGGELFF. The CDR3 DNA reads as TGCGCCAGCAGCCAATCGGACAGGGAAAGAGGTGGGGAGCTGTTTTTT.

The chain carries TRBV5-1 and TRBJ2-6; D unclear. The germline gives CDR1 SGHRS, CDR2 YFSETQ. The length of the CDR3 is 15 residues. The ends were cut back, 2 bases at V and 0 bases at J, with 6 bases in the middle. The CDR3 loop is CASSLMASGANVLTF. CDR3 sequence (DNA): TGCGCCAGCAGCTTAATGGCCTCTGGGGCCAACGTCCTGACTTTC.

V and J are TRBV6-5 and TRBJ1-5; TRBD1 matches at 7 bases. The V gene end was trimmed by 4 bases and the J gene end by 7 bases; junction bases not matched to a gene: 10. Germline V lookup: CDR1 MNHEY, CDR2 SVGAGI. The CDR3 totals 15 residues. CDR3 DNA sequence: TGTGCCAGCAGTTCCCAGGGGGGAATAGAGCAGCCCCAGCATTTT. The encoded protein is CASSSQGGIEQPQHF.

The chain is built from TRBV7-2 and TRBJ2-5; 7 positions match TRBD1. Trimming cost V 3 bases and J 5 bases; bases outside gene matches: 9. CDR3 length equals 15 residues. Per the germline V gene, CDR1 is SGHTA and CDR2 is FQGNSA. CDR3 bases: TGTGCCAGCAGCTTCGACAGGGTAGGCGGTGAGACCCAGTACTTC. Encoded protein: CASSFDRVGGETQYF. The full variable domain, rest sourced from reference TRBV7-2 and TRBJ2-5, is GAGVSQSPSNKVTEKGKDVELRCDPISGHTALYWYRQSLGQGLEFLIYFQGNSAPDKSGLPSDRFSAERTGGSVSTLTIQRTQQEDSAVYLCASSFDRVGGETQYFGPGTRLLVL.

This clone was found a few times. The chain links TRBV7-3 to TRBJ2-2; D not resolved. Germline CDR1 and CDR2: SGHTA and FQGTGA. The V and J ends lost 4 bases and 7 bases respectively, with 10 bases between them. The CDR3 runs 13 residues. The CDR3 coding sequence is TGTGCCAGCAGCTCCCAACTGAACGGGGAGCTGTTTTTT. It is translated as CASSSQLNGELFF. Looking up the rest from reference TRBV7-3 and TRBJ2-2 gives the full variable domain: GAGVSQTPSNKVTEKGKYVELRCDPISGHTALYWYRQSLGQGPEFLIYFQGTGAADDSGLPNDRFFAVRPEGSVSTLKIQRTERGDSAVYLCASSSQLNGELFFGEGSRLTVL.

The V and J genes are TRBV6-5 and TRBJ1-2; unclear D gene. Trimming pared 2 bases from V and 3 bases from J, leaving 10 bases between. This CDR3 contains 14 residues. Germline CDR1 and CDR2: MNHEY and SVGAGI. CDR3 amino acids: CASSYSRADYGYTF. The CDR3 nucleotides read TGTGCCAGCAGTTACAGCCGCGCTGACTATGGCTACACCTTC.

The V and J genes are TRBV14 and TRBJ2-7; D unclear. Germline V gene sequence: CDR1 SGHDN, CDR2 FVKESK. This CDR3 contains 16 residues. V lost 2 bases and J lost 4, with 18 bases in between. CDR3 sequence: CASSQNLYVGIYEQYF. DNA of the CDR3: TGTGCCAGCAGCCAAAATCTTTATGTCGGTATTTACGAGCAGTACTTC.

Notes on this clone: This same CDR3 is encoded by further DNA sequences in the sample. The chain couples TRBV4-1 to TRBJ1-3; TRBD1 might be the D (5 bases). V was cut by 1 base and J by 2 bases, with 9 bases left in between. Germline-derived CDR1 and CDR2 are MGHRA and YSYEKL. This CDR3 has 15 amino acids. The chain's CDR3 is CASSQVIGAGNTIYF. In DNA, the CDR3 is TGCGCCAGCAGCCAAGTCATAGGGGCTGGAAACACCATATATTTT.

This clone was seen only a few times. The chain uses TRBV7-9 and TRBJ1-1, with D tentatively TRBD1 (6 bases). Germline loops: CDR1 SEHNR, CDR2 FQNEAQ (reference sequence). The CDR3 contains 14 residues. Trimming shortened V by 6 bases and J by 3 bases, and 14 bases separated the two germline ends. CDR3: CASSSQGSDTEAFF. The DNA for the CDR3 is TGTGCCAGCAGTTCCCAGGGGAGCGACACTGAAGCTTTCTTT.

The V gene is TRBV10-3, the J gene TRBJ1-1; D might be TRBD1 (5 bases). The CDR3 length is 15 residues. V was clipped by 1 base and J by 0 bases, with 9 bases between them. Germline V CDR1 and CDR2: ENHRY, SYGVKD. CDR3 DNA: TGTGCCATCAGTGAGTTAGGGGTACTGAACACTGAAGCTTTCTTT. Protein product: CAISELGVLNTEAFF.

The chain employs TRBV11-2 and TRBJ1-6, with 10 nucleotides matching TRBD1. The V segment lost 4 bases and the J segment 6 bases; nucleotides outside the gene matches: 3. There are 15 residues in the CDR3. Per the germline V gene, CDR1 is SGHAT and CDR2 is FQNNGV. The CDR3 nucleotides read TGTGCCAGCAGCTCCCGGGACAGGGGTAATTCACCCCTCCACTTT. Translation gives CASSSRDRGNSPLHF. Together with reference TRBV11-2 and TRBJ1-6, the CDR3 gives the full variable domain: EAGVAQSPRYKIIEKRQSVAFWCNPISGHATLYWYQQILGQGPKLLIQFQNNGVVDDSQLPKDRFSAERLKGVDSTLKIQPAKLEDSAVYLCASSSRDRGNSPLHFGNGTRLTVT.

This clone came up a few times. The DNA for the CDR3 is TGTGCCAGCAGCACCCGGACAGGGAGGGATCAGCCCCAGCATTTT. This gives the protein CASSTRTGRDQPQHF. The chain joins TRBV4-2 to TRBJ1-5; 8 bases are a match to TRBD1. V lost 5 bases to trimming and J lost 5 bases; unmatched junction nucleotides: 8. The CDR3 covers 15 residues. The germline V gene has CDR1 LGHNA and CDR2 YNFKEQ.

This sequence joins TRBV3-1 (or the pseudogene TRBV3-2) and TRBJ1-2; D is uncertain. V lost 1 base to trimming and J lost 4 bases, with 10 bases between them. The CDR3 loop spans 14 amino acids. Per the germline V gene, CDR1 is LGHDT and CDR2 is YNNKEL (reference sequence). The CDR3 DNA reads TGTGCCAGCAGCCAAGGCTCGTTCGGCTATGGCTACACCTTC. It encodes CASSQGSFGYGYTF.

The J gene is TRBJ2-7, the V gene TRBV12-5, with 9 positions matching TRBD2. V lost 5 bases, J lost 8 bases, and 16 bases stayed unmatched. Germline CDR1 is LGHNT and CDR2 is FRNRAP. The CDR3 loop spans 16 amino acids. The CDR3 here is CASGPWPASGEPKQYF. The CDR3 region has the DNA TGTGCTAGTGGTCCCTGGCCGGCTAGCGGGGAGCCAAAGCAGTACTTC.

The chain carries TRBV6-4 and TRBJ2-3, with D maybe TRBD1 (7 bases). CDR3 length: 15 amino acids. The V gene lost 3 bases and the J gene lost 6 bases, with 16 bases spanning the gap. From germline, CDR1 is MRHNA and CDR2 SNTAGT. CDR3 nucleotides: TGTGCCAGCAGTGATCCCTCCAGGGGGGTGGATACGCAGTATTTT. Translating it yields CASSDPSRGVDTQYF.

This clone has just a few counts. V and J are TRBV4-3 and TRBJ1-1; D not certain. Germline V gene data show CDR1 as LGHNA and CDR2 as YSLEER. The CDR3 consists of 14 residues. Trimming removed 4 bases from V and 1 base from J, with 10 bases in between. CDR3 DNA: TGCGCCAGCAGCCGCCTTGGCACGAACACTGAAGCTTTCTTT. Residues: CASSRLGTNTEAFF.

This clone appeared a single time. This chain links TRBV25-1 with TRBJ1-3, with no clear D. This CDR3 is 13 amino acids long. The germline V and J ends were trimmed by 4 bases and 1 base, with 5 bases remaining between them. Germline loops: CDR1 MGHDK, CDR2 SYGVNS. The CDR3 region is CASSGASGNTIYF. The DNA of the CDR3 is TGTGCCAGCAGTGGGGCATCTGGAAACACCATATATTTT.

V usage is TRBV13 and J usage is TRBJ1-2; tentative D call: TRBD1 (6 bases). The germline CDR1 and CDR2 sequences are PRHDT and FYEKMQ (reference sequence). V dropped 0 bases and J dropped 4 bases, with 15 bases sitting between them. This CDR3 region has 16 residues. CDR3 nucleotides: TGTGCCAGCAGCTTAGGCCGTGGGGGCCCAAGCTATGGCTACACCTTC. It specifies CASSLGRGGPSYGYTF.

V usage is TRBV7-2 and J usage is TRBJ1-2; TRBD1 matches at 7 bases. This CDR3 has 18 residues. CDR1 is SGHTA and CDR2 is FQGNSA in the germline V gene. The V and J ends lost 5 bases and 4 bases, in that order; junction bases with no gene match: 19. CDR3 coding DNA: TGTGCCAGCAGCACCCCCTTTCCTGACAGGGATAGGGGCTATGGCTACACCTTC. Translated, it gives CASSTPFPDRDRGYGYTF.

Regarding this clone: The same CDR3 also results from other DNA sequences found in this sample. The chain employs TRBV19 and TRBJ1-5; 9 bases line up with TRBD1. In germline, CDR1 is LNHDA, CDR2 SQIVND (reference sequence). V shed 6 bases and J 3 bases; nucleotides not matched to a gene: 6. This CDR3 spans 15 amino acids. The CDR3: CASSTDRGDNQPQHF. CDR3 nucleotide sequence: TGTGCCAGTAGCACCGACAGGGGGGACAATCAGCCCCAGCATTTT. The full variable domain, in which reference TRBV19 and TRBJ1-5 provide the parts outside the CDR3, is DGGITQSPKYLFRKEGQNVTLSCEQNLNHDAMYWYRQDPGQGLRLIYYSQIVNDFQKGDIAEGYSVSREKKESFPLTVTSAQKNPTAFYLCASSTDRGDNQPQHFGDGTRLSIL.

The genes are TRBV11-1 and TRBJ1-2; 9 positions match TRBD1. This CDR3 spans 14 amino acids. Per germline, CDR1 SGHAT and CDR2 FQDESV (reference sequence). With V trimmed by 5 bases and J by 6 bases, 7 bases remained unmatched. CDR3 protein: CASSPGTGTHGYTF. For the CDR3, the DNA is TGTGCCAGCAGCCCCGGGACAGGGACTCATGGCTACACCTTC.

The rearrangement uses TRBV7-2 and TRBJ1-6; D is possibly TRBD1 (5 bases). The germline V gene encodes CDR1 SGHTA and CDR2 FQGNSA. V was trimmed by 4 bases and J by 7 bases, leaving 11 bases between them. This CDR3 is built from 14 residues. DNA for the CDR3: TGTGCCAGCAGCTCGCAGGGTACGAATTCACCCCTCCACTTT. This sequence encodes CASSSQGTNSPLHF.

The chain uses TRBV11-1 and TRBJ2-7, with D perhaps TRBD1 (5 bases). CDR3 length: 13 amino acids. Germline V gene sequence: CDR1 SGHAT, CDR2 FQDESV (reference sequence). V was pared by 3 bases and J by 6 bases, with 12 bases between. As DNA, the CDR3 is TGTGCCAGCAGCTTTACAGGTATCGGCGAGCAGTACTTC. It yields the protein CASSFTGIGEQYF.

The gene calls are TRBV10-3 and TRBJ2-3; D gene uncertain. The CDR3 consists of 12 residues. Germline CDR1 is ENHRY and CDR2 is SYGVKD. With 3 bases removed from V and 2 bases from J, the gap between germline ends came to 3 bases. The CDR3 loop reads CAISDNTDTQYF. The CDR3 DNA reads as TGTGCCATCAGTGACAACACAGATACGCAGTATTTT.

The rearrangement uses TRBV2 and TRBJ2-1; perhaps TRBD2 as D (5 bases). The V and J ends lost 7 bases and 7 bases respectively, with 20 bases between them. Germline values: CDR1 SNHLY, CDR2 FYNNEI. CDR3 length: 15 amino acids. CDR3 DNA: TGTGCCAGCATTACTGGATTCCGGAGGTGGAATGAGCAGTTCTTC. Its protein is CASITGFRRWNEQFF. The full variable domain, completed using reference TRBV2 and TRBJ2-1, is EPEVTQTPSHQVTQMGQEVILRCVPISNHLYFYWYRQILGQKVEFLVSFYNNEISEKSEIFDDQFSVERPDGSNFTLKIRSTKLEDSAMYFCASITGFRRWNEQFFGPGTRLTVL.